This record concerns one T cell receptor (beta chain) sequence. This clone was detected a few times. Its antigen has not been determined. Base-call qualities are not available, and no considerably larger clone is one nucleotide away. Sequences SEHNR (CDR1) and FQNEAQ (CDR2) are obtained from the germline V gene (reference sequence). V sheds 2 bases and J sheds 1 base, leaving 5 bases between their ends. Its CDR3 holds 13 amino acids, cysteine through phenylalanine. The read is trimmed to its CDR3 DNA, 39 bases read in frame from base 1. The library was prepared using the immunoSEQ multiplex PCR assay. For the multiplex PCR, a mixture combining 60 forward primers for TCR Vbeta segments and 13 reverse primers for TCR Jbeta segments was used. A multiplex PCR assay on genomic DNA amplified the CDR3 region of rearranged TCR beta genes. Amplified TCR beta libraries were sequenced as 87-base-pair reads on the Illumina HiSeq System. The authors processed their data as follows. In a later analysis, about 80 million unique TCR beta chains were counted across the 500 to 700 repertoires, and around 11 million of these chains were shared by at least two donors. Raw reads were error-corrected and collapsed into unique sequences by a nearest-neighbor algorithm in which closely related sequences were merged to remove PCR and sequencing errors. V, D and J gene segments were assigned by aligning CDR3 sequences to IMGT reference sequences. For a sequence to be retained, a match of at least six nucleotides to both a V gene segment and a J gene segment was required. Rearrangements were called productive when the CDR3 lacked stop codons and stayed in frame with V and J; all others were non-productive. Following IMGT convention, CDR3 was defined as the stretch from the second conserved V-encoded cysteine up to the conserved J-encoded phenylalanine. The earlier analysis of 550 to 650 of the donors excluded any sequence lacking an unambiguous match to a single V gene segment. In an earlier analysis of more than 500 of the donors, a V segment was called functional when productive rearrangements were above 56.7%, and segregating when the standard deviation between donors exceeded 5%. A statistical classification framework was developed to diagnose cytomegalovirus status using the catalog of TCR beta chain sequences. A later analysis assigned V and J genes by comparing TCR nucleotide sequences with IMGT/GENE-DB human TR gene sequences. The TCRdist pipeline was used in a later analysis to assign CDR3 sequences and most-parsimonious VDJ recombination scenarios. In a later analysis, each TCR beta chain was defined by its CDR3 amino acid sequence together with its V-gene family, and reads without a unique V-gene family were excluded. A later analysis removed several hundred highly shared, low-generation-probability nucleotide sequences to deal with suspected cross-contamination and a sequencing artifact. For each public chain, a later analysis derived a clonal expansion index from normalized ranks of inferred template counts within each repertoire. A later analysis computed generation probabilities with a VDJ recombination model fitted to out-of-frame rearrangements, and checked the results against IGoR. Hypergeometric tests were used in a later analysis to score TCR-TCR, TCR-HLA and TCR-CMV co-occurrence, with a repertoire-size bias correction applied to the TCR pairs. To estimate false discovery rates, a later analysis permuted the HLA or CMV assignments 20 times. A later analysis grouped co-occurring TCRs with DBSCAN, adding TCRdist sequence similarity when clustering within HLA-allele-positive subsets. For co-occurrence clustering, repertoires with fewer than 30,000 or more than 120,000 public chains were excluded, along with a handful of repertoires with anomalous nucleotide sharing. TCRdb took this table from immuneACCESS and kept in-frame rearrangements with V and J called. Such tables lack part of the clones; where checked against another copy, unresolved V genes explain under half of the gap, and the rest is unexplained. V and J calls and clone size are copied from that table; D and trimming were computed from the DNA. For this sample there are roughly 160,000 clones; approximately 80% appear just once. Of the sample, around 10% falls within the top ten clones.

The cohort was made up of roughly 670 healthy bone marrow donors. All cohort members were sampled while nominally healthy, although unrecorded immune exposures were likely present. The donor tested CMV seropositive and was one of the 289 seropositive cohort members. A peripheral blood sample was provided by each donor, and peripheral blood mononuclear cells were used for TCR beta sequencing. The Qiagen DNeasy Blood Extraction Kit was used to extract genomic DNA from the blood cell samples. The sample is drawn from a study of cytomegalovirus exposure and HLA in healthy donors (dated by TCRdb to about 2017). With regard to the full study: An earlier analysis of roughly 500 of the donors reported over 250 Gb of sequence data and 117 million unique TCR beta sequences obtained from around 190 million T cells. Roughly 300 gigabases of sequencing data and 70 million to 95 million unique TCR sequences made up an early release that covered several hundred HLA-typed donors. The genetic ancestry cluster associated with self-reported Caucasian donors included around 76% of the 300 to 400 genotyped donors. The study aimed to test whether cataloging public T cell receptors could reveal signatures of past pathogen exposure. The study profiled the T cell repertoires of about 720 subjects by immunosequencing and related them to cytomegalovirus serostatus. Besides the first cohort of roughly 640 subjects, a separate validation cohort made up of roughly 120 different subjects was used. High-throughput TCR immunosequencing, statistical association of individual TCRs with disease status, and machine learning were combined to predict cytomegalovirus infection status. In a later analysis, previously published TCR beta repertoires from 500 to 750 donors were re-analyzed and high-resolution HLA genotyping was added so that TCR occurrence patterns could be studied. Rather than using new phenotypic data, the later analysis identified candidate immune exposures from TCR beta sequences and from how often those sequences occurred across donors. An earlier analysis of roughly 580 of the donors used high-throughput TCR beta sequencing to judge whether each TCR beta V gene segment behaved as functional or pseudogenic. Donor age, sex, ethnicity and CMV serostatus were compiled alongside the repertoire data. A later genetic analysis took genome-wide SNP genotypes for about three fifths of the roughly 700 donors and used that subset as a discovery cohort. All discovery cohort repertoires had been generated on a single sequencing platform. Both class I and class II loci were covered by HLA typing, at four-digit resolution. The number of donors typed differed by locus, with about 629-630 for A, B, C, DRB1 and DQB1, roughly 550 for DQA1, over 600 for DPA1, and 472 for DPB1. About five DR-DQ haplotypes were treated as single units for association and clustering because of strong linkage in the cohort. On average, roughly 200,000 unique TCR beta nucleotide sequences were sequenced per donor among several hundred genotyped donors of the cohort, with roughly 19% of those sequences being non-productive.

Study-wide conclusions, independent of this receptor: This cohort had only TCR beta chains sequenced, and the lack of alpha or paired-chain data limited which features could be detected. Across donors, most TCR sequences were observed very rarely, whereas some public TCRs were present in many individuals. Several of the top co-occurrence clusters appeared to be linked to parvovirus B19, influenza, CMV and Epstein-Barr virus, according to a later analysis. Roughly uniform sequencing depth across donors was assumed in presence/absence analyses, although this assumption may not hold. Broadly in line with IMGT annotations, most TCR beta V segments showed up in productive rearrangements about 87% or about 30% of the time in an earlier analysis of roughly 590 of the donors. Cytomegalovirus status was reported to be diagnosed by the classifier with high specificity and sensitivity in both the original and validation cohorts. In a later analysis, HLA-associated TCR beta chains were found to be more clonally expanded and to have lower generation probabilities than equally common non-associated chains. A group of highly shared sequence variants was considered likely to be a technical artifact of the sequencing pipeline. A total of fewer than 200 TCR beta chains were listed by the study as associated with cytomegalovirus. The authors suggested that the approach could potentially be generalized to other disease states and immunological phenotypes. In vitro tests confirmed that a few of the cytomegalovirus-associated TCR beta chains recognize cytomegalovirus antigens. When HLA alleles, especially DR and DQ, strongly co-occurred, TCR associations were difficult to assign to individual alleles. Some 15 rarely observed V segments, including chromosome 9 orphons, were excluded from the earlier analysis of about 610 of the donors because counts were too low. Because HLA typing was unavailable for some donors at each locus, only the typed subset was used in association tests. In a later analysis, TCR association rates were found to vary across HLA loci, with the most associated TCRs seen for DRB1 alleles and the fewest for HLA-C alleles. In a later genetic analysis, fewer N-insertions in productive TCRs were reported among donors in an Asian-associated ancestry cluster than the 666-donor mean. For the cohort, immune exposure information was limited to CMV serostatus. Some IMGT-functional V segments, including TRBV6-2 and TRBV6-3, could not be told apart with the 87-base-pair reads, so those segments were excluded. In a later analysis, most CMV-associated TCR beta chains were found to appear HLA-restricted, with HLA associations seemingly driven largely by CMV exposure. In a later analysis, around 17,000 TCR beta sequences were associated with specific HLA alleles at a false discovery rate of 0.05. A further reported finding was that TCR beta sequences accurately predicted the HLA-A and HLA-B alleles for most subjects in the first cohort. Correlated functional status among segregating V segments might be attributable to linkage disequilibrium, but an unknown experimental factor could not be ruled out. In a later genetic analysis, a missense DCLRE1C variant was associated with V-gene and J-gene trimming of TCR beta chains, and the association was replicated in an independent cohort.

This receptor was identified in a man in his fifties in good health and CMV-seropositive. This receptor chain uses TRBV7-9 and TRBJ1-1; the D gene cannot be resolved reliably. The source material was PBMCs. The base sequence is TGTGCCAGCAGCTTAACACAGAACACTGAAGCTTTCTTT. The resulting protein is CASSLTQNTEAFF.